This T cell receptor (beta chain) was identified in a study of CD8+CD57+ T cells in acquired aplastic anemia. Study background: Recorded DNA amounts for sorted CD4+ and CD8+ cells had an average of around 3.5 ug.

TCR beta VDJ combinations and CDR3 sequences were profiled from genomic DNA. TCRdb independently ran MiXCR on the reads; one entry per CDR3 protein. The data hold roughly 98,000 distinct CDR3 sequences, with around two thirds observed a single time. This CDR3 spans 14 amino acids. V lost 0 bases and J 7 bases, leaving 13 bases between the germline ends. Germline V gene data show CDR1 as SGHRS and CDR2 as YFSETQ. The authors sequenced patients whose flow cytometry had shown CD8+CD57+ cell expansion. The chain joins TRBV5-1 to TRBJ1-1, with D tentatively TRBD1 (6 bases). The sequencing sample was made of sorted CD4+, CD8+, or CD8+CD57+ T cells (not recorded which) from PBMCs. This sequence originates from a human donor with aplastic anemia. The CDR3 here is CASSLVQGIGEAFF. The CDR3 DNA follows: TGCGCCAGCAGCTTGGTTCAGGGGATCGGTGAAGCTTTCTTT.